These 22 T cell receptor beta chains were sequenced from one sample in a study of CD8 T cells in Susac syndrome. RNA, at about 0.5 to 1 ug, was reverse transcribed with random hexamers. TCRdb redid the calling of the immunoSEQ multiplex PCR reads with MiXCR, one entry per CDR3 protein. The sample carries 150,000 or so distinct CDR3 sequences, over 90% recorded once. The sample taken for sequencing was CD4+ T cells from PBMCs. These receptors came from a human donor with Susac syndrome.

The V call is TRBV15, the J call TRBJ1-1; D is unclear. The CDR3 has 14 amino acids. Germline V gene data show CDR1 as LNHNV and CDR2 as YYDKDF (reference sequence). Between the trimmed V and J ends, which lost 1 base and 5 bases, there was a span of 11 bases. The CDR3 region is CATSRVGMRTEAFF. CDR3 bases: TGTGCCACCAGCAGAGTGGGGATGAGGACTGAAGCTTTCTTT.

A single count supports this clonotype. The CDR3 region is CASSLVPGTGGNYGYTF. The CDR3 DNA reads as TGTGCCAGCAGTTTGGTCCCCGGGACAGGGGGCAACTATGGCTACACCTTC. This sequence joins TRBV28 and TRBJ1-2; TRBD1 matches at 12 bases. Germline CDR1 and CDR2: MDHEN and SYDVKM. After removal of 3 bases from V and 2 bases from J, the junction contained 7 bases not matched to a gene. The CDR3 spans 17 residues.

The chain joins TRBV20-1 to TRBJ1-2, with 7 bases lining up with TRBD1. Germline loops: CDR1 DFQATT, CDR2 SNEGSKA (reference sequence). This CDR3 contains 13 residues. The trim removed 6 bases at V and 5 bases at J, leaving 9 bases unmatched. The CDR3 DNA is TGCAGTGCGAAGCCGGGACAGTTGTATGGCTACACCTTC. This translates into CSAKPGQLYGYTF.

This chain connects TRBV12-3 or TRBV12-4 to TRBJ2-1; perhaps TRBD2 as D (7 bases). Trimming took 0 bases from V and 15 from J, leaving 18 bases between them. There are 14 residues in the CDR3. CDR3 loop: CASSLAGGPRRGFF. The DNA of the CDR3 is TGTGCCAGCAGTTTAGCGGGGGGGCCTCGCCGGGGGTTCTTC.

This chain connects TRBV20-1 to TRBJ2-3; D ambiguous. There are 13 residues in the CDR3. CDR1 is DFQATT and CDR2 is SNEGSKA in the germline V gene (reference sequence). V lost 0 bases, J lost 7 bases, and 11 bases lay in between. The CDR3 sequence is CSARDAALYTQYF. CDR3 sequence (DNA): TGCAGTGCTAGAGATGCGGCTTTATATACGCAGTATTTT.

The chain uses TRBV7-2 and TRBJ2-2; the D call may be TRBD1 or TRBD2 (5 bases each). Between the trimmed V and J ends, which lost 5 bases and 6 bases, there was a span of 10 bases. Germline CDR1 SGHTA, CDR2 FQGNSA. The CDR3 contains 13 residues. CDR3 in DNA: TGTGCCAGCAGCCTTCCGGGGCCCGGGGAGCTGTTTTTT. Translating it yields CASSLPGPGELFF.

The rearrangement joins TRBV29-1 to TRBJ2-7; D unresolved. This CDR3 contains 11 residues. V shed 3 bases and J shed 3 bases, with 6 bases lying between them. Germline V lookup: CDR1 SQVTM, CDR2 ANQGSEA. In DNA, the CDR3 is TGCAGCGTTGACATGGGCTACGAGCAGTACTTC. It is translated as CSVDMGYEQYF.

The chain recombines TRBV2 with TRBJ2-7, with D hard to call. Trimming pared 3 bases from V and 5 bases from J, leaving 17 bases between. Germline V gene sequence: CDR1 SNHLY, CDR2 FYNNEI. This CDR3 is 15 amino acids long. CDR3 loop: CASSDQPGVENEQYF. The CDR3 nucleotides read TGTGCCAGCAGTGATCAGCCAGGCGTCGAAAACGAGCAGTACTTC.

The count of this clonotype is one. This chain links TRBV7-6 with TRBJ1-4; TRBD1 is a possible D gene (5 bases). V lost 1 base and J 5 bases, leaving 11 bases between the germline ends. The CDR3 runs to 15 residues. The germline gives CDR1 SGHVS, CDR2 FNYEAQ. In DNA form, the CDR3 reads TGTGCCAGCAGCTTAGGGGGCCTCCCGAATGAAAAACTGTTTTTT. The encoded protein is CASSLGGLPNEKLFF.

V gene TRBV5-1 combines with J gene TRBJ1-1; 9 nucleotides match TRBD1. The germline gives CDR1 SGHRS, CDR2 YFSETQ. CDR3 length: 16 residues. V shed 4 bases and J 4 bases; nucleotides not matched to a gene: 11. CDR3 nucleotides: TGCGCCAGCAGCCGGGACAGGGTGGGGAAGGTCACTGAAGCTTTCTTT. Protein sequence: CASSRDRVGKVTEAFF. The variable domain in full, with the rest retrieved from reference TRBV5-1 and TRBJ1-1, is KAGVTQTPRYLIKTRGQQVTLSCSPISGHRSVSWYQQTPGQGLQFLFEYFSETQRNKGNFPGRFSGRQFSNSRSEMNVSTLELGDSALYLCASSRDRVGKVTEAFFGQGTRLTVV.

This chain links TRBV20-1 with TRBJ1-2; possible D gene TRBD1, 5 bases. V lost 0 bases and J 11 bases, leaving 16 bases between the germline ends. From germline, CDR1 is DFQATT and CDR2 SNEGSKA (reference sequence). The CDR3 has 13 residues. The CDR3 nucleotides read TGCAGTGCTAGAGATTCGGCAGGGTGGGGGTACACCTTC. This encodes CSARDSAGWGYTF.

The chain is built from TRBV30 and TRBJ2-3, with 10 nucleotides matching TRBD2. CDR1 and CDR2 (germline): GTSNPN, SVGIG (reference sequence). The CDR3 loop spans 13 amino acids. Losses at the gene ends were 4 bases for V and 4 bases for J; bases not matched to a gene: 2. CDR3 DNA: TGTGCCTGGACTAGCGGGGGTTCAGATACGCAGTATTTT. This gives the protein CAWTSGGSDTQYF. The whole variable domain, filled in from reference TRBV30 and TRBJ2-3, reads SQTIHQWPATLVQPVGSPLSLECTVEGTSNPNLYWYRQAAGRGLQLLFYSVGIGQISSEVPQNLSASRPQDRQFILSSKKLLLSDSGFYLCAWTSGGSDTQYFGPGTRLTVL.

The genes are TRBV12-3 or TRBV12-4 and TRBJ1-2; D unresolved. This CDR3 comprises 13 residues. V gave up 2 bases and J gave up 3 bases, with 7 bases separating them. CDR3 DNA: TGTGCCAGCAGTTTATACACCGACTATGGCTACACCTTC. It specifies CASSLYTDYGYTF.

The chain combines TRBV3-1 with TRBJ1-5; D might be TRBD1 (5 bases). The CDR3 extends over 14 amino acids. Germline V gene lookup returns CDR1 LGHDT and CDR2 YNNKEL (reference sequence). Trimming removed 6 bases at V and 6 bases at J, with 15 bases between. Here the CDR3 reads CASSRGERSQPQHF. The DNA of the CDR3 is TGTGCCAGCAGTCGAGGGGAGAGGAGTCAGCCCCAGCATTTT.

CDR3 in amino acids: CASSQAGGGADEQYF. CDR3 sequence (DNA): TGTGCCAGCAGCCAAGCCGGCGGGGGGGCCGACGAGCAGTACTTC. V is TRBV3-1 and J is TRBJ2-7, with TRBD2 matching over 9 bases. CDR3 length: 15 residues. Germline V gives CDR1 LGHDT, CDR2 YNNKEL (reference sequence). V was clipped by 1 base and J by 5 bases; unmatched bases: 6.

The V gene is TRBV7-2, the J gene TRBJ1-6; 9 bases match TRBD1. Looked up from germline, CDR1 is SGHTA and CDR2 is FQGNSA. Trimming at V came to 4 bases and at J to 9 bases, leaving 4 bases not matched to a gene. CDR3 length: 14 amino acids. In DNA, the CDR3 is TGTGCCAGCAGCTCACGGGACAGGGCTTCACCCCTCCACTTT. This codes for CASSSRDRASPLHF. The full variable domain, rest sourced from reference TRBV7-2 and TRBJ1-6, is GAGVSQSPSNKVTEKGKDVELRCDPISGHTALYWYRQSLGQGLEFLIYFQGNSAPDKSGLPSDRFSAERTGGSVSTLTIQRTQQEDSAVYLCASSSRDRASPLHFGNGTRLTVT.

This chain links TRBV6-2 or TRBV6-3 with TRBJ2-3, with TRBD2 matching 10 bases. CDR1 and CDR2 (germline): MNHEY, SVGEGT. Germline trimming cut 10 bases from V and 2 bases from J; bases unmatched to any gene: 9. The CDR3 consists of 15 residues. The CDR3 sequence: CAIRLAGLHTDTQYF. In nucleotides, the CDR3 is TGTGCCATCCGACTAGCGGGCCTTCACACAGATACGCAGTATTTT.

The chain is built from TRBV18 and TRBJ2-1; D unclear. The CDR3 covers 16 residues. CDR1 KGHSH and CDR2 LQKENI come from the germline V gene. With 4 bases removed from V and 0 bases from J, the gap between germline ends came to 13 bases. CDR3 residues: CASSRYIRTSYNEQFF. DNA for the CDR3: TGTGCCAGCTCACGCTATATACGGACCTCCTACAATGAGCAGTTCTTC. Together with reference TRBV18 and TRBJ2-1, the CDR3 gives the full variable domain: NAGVMQNPRHLVRRRGQEARLRCSPMKGHSHVYWYRQLPEEGLKFMVYLQKENIIDESGMPKERFSAEFPKEGPSILRIQQVVRGDSAAYFCASSRYIRTSYNEQFFGPGTRLTVL.

The rearrangement links TRBV4-2 to TRBJ1-4; D is undetermined. The CDR3 runs 14 residues. Trimming took off 0 bases at V and 10 bases at J, with 12 bases between the two ends. From germline, CDR1 is LGHNA and CDR2 YNFKEQ. Written as DNA, the CDR3 is TGTGCCAGCAGCCAAGATGGACGTACGGGAAAACTGTTTTTT. This translates into CASSQDGRTGKLFF.

This chain connects TRBV7-2 to TRBJ1-4; D gene unclear. Trimming removed 5 bases from V and 8 bases from J, with 15 bases in between. This CDR3 comprises 14 residues. Germline V gene lookup returns CDR1 SGHTA and CDR2 FQGNSA. The CDR3 coding sequence is TGTGCCAGCAGCCCGCAGGCCGGGGAAGAAAAACTGTTTTTT. Its translation: CASSPQAGEEKLFF.

This chain joins TRBV29-1 and TRBJ2-3; 9 bases match TRBD1. The CDR3 length is 14 residues. Germline values: CDR1 SQVTM, CDR2 ANQGSEA. The ends lost 6 bases at V and 1 base at J; junction bases unmatched: 5. In nucleotides, the CDR3 is TGCAGCGTGACAGGGGGGACACGCACAGATACGCAGTATTTT. It encodes CSVTGGTRTDTQYF.

The chain employs TRBV20-1 and TRBJ2-3; TRBD1 agrees at 9 bases. The J segment lost 3 bases and the V segment lost 5 bases, leaving 6 bases of the junction unmatched. This CDR3 spans 14 amino acids. Germline values: CDR1 DFQATT, CDR2 SNEGSKA (reference sequence). CDR3 nucleotide sequence: TGCAGTGCTTCCGGGACAGGGACTACAGATACGCAGTATTTT. As protein: CSASGTGTTDTQYF.